The 8 T cell receptor beta chains given below trace back to one sample, sequenced in a study of T cell clusters in autoimmune cytopenias. TRB rearrangements were amplified by touch-down multiplex PCR with mixed TRB-A/B primers. TCRdb reprocessed the multiplex PCR reads, keeping one entry per CDR3 protein, no DNA. In total, the table holds about 5,600 distinct CDR3 sequences. Some 39,000 genome equivalents of blood DNA were amplified for TRB. These data also formed part of another study, on T cell repertoires in aging, cancer and after chemotherapy.

The material sequenced was peripheral blood. These receptors came from a human donor in good health.

This clonotype is identified as medium-sized (0.01 to 0.1%) from frequency. The CDR3 spells CASSTRGGRTYEQYF. The chain carries TRBV5-6 and TRBJ2-7; the TCRdb D gene call, TRBD1, has no DNA to confirm it. The CDR3 consists of 15 residues. Germline V lookup: CDR1 SGHDT, CDR2 YYEEEE.

The CDR3 spells CASREGDTEAFF. The chain couples TRBV6-5 to TRBJ1-1. CDR1 is MNHEY, CDR2 SVGAGI, per germline. CDR3 length: 12 residues.

This chain joins TRBV13 and TRBJ1-1; TCRdb calls TRBD1, which cannot be checked without DNA. This CDR3 has 14 residues. The germline V gene encodes CDR1 PRHDT and CDR2 FYEKMQ (reference sequence). The CDR3 region is CASSLQGMNTEAFF.

The V and J genes are TRBV6-2 or TRBV6-3 and TRBJ1-2; TCRdb picks TRBD1, but there is no DNA to check that call. This CDR3 is built from 15 residues. The germline CDR1 and CDR2 sequences are MNHEY and SVGEGT. This CDR3 reads CASSYPGQTNYGYTF.

V gene TRBV27 combines with J gene TRBJ1-2; TCRdb proposes TRBD1, but this gene call is untestable without DNA. This CDR3 spans 14 amino acids. Germline V lookup: CDR1 MNHEY, CDR2 SMNVEV (reference sequence). This CDR3 reads CASSITGTGYGYTF.

V gene TRBV5-6 combines with J gene TRBJ1-1. Germline loops: CDR1 SGHDT, CDR2 YYEEEE. The CDR3 has 12 residues. CDR3 residues: CASSLGDTEAFF.

Judged by frequency, this clonotype is medium-sized (0.01 to 0.1%). The V call is TRBV18, the J call TRBJ2-3; checking the TCRdb D call of TRBD2 is not possible without DNA. From germline, CDR1 is KGHSH and CDR2 LQKENI. This CDR3 has 16 residues. The CDR3 sequence is CASSPSRSGSTDTQYF.

This clonotype is medium-sized by frequency. J is TRBJ1-3 and V is TRBV5-6; lacking DNA, the TRBD1 call made by TCRdb goes unchecked. The CDR3 covers 16 residues. Germline V gene lookup returns CDR1 SGHDT and CDR2 YYEEEE. CDR3 region: CASSFGQALSGNTIYF.